These 21 T cell receptor beta chains came from one sample sequenced in a study of shared clonotypes between healthy human individuals. The repertoire was sequenced with immunoSEQ multiplex PCR; TCRdb's copy has only in-frame clones and lacks some. The table has about 2.3 million clones, approximately 90% seen once; the top ten hold 0.37%. The sequenced material came from naive CD4+ T cells from PBMCs. Regarding subset: CD45RA+ positively selected. These receptors were collected from a man between 18 and 35 years old in good health. Some clones in this sample may be carry-over from other donors' samples.

The CDR3 is CASSVDSGNSYEQYF. The CDR3 coding sequence is TGTGCCAGCAGCGTAGACTCAGGCAACTCCTACGAGCAGTACTTC. V is TRBV9 and J is TRBJ2-7; D not resolved. Trimming removed 0 bases from V and 0 bases from J, with 10 bases in between. The CDR3 spans 15 residues. CDR1 and CDR2 from the germline V gene are SGDLS and YYNGEE.

The genes are TRBV10-2 and TRBJ1-1; 7 positions agree with TRBD1. From germline, CDR1 is WSHSY and CDR2 SAAADI. The CDR3 length is 14 residues. V dropped 5 bases and J dropped 8; count of bases not matched to a gene: 11. The CDR3 spells CASSFLRQGAEAFF. The CDR3, as DNA: TGCGCCAGCAGTTTCCTACGACAGGGAGCCGAAGCTTTCTTT.

The chain combines TRBV5-1 with TRBJ2-2; D gene uncertain. Trimming removed 1 base from V and 0 bases from J, with 10 bases in between. Looked up from germline, CDR1 is SGHRS and CDR2 is YFSETQ. This CDR3 has 16 residues. The CDR3 loop is CASSLRQSANTGELFF. For the CDR3, the DNA is TGCGCCAGCAGCTTGAGGCAGAGCGCGAACACCGGGGAGCTGTTTTTT.

The CDR3 DNA follows: TGTGCCAGCAGTGTTGTTTTTAGAGGGGACATCTACGAGCAGTACTTC. Its translation: CASSVVFRGDIYEQYF. This rearrangement joins TRBV6-1 to TRBJ2-7; a possible D gene is TRBD1 (6 bases). The germline V and J ends were trimmed by 4 bases and 3 bases, with 19 bases remaining between them. From germline, CDR1 is MNHNS and CDR2 SASEGT. The CDR3 is made up of 16 amino acids.

The V call is TRBV19, the J call TRBJ2-7, with D uncertain. Trimming left V 2 bases short and J 5 bases short, with 7 bases between. The length of the CDR3 is 12 residues. In germline, CDR1 is LNHDA, CDR2 SQIVND (reference sequence). CDR3 region: CASSIRANEQYF. CDR3 nucleotide sequence: TGTGCCAGTAGTATAAGGGCGAACGAGCAGTACTTC.

The chain links TRBV5-1 to TRBJ2-1; perhaps D is TRBD1 or TRBD2 (5 bases each). This CDR3 has 16 residues. V was clipped by 2 bases and J by 5 bases, with 17 bases between them. Germline lookup yields CDR1 SGHRS and CDR2 YFSETQ. DNA of the CDR3: TGCGCCAGCAGCTTAAACCCCGGGACCCGACACAATGAGCAGTTCTTC. It is translated as CASSLNPGTRHNEQFF.

V is TRBV7-3 and J is TRBJ2-7; the match to TRBD2 covers 9 bases. The germline gives CDR1 SGHTA, CDR2 FQGTGA. This CDR3 comprises 15 residues. V was pared by 6 bases and J by 6 bases, with 12 bases of the junction left unmatched. In DNA form, the CDR3 reads TGTGCCAGCAGGACGGCCGGGACTAGCTTCGGCGAGCAGTACTTC. The encoded protein is CASRTAGTSFGEQYF. Filled out from reference TRBV7-3 and TRBJ2-7, the complete variable domain reads GAGVSQTPSNKVTEKGKYVELRCDPISGHTALYWYRQSLGQGPEFLIYFQGTGAADDSGLPNDRFFAVRPEGSVSTLKIQRTERGDSAVYLCASRTAGTSFGEQYFGPGTRLTVT.

The V and J genes are TRBV25-1 and TRBJ2-3, with 8 bases matching TRBD1. Looked up from germline, CDR1 is MGHDK and CDR2 is SYGVNS. J lost 0 bases, V lost 5 bases, and 13 bases had no gene match. The CDR3 length is 18 residues. The DNA for the CDR3 is TGTGCCAGCAGTCAGAACCCCGGGACAGGATTTAGCACAGATACGCAGTATTTT. Amino acid sequence: CASSQNPGTGFSTDTQYF.

Written as DNA, the CDR3 is TGCGCCAGCAGCCCCCCGGGACCCACAAACACTGAAGCTTTCTTT. This translates into CASSPPGPTNTEAFF. The J gene is TRBJ1-1, the V gene TRBV5-1; D is perhaps TRBD1 (5 bases). CDR1 is SGHRS, CDR2 YFSETQ, per germline. The V end was cut by 4 bases, the J end by 2 bases, with 15 bases between. The CDR3 spans 15 residues.

The count of this clone is one. The chain combines TRBV19 with TRBJ2-7; perhaps TRBD1 as D (5 bases). Deletions cut 5 bases from V and 3 bases from J, with 17 bases between. The CDR3 covers 15 residues. Germline CDR1 and CDR2: LNHDA and SQIVND (reference sequence). CDR3 bases: TGTGCCAGTAGTGGGCAGGGAAGCTACGGCTACGAGCAGTACTTC. It codes for CASSGQGSYGYEQYF. Using reference TRBV19 and TRBJ2-7 for the parts outside the CDR3, the full variable domain is DGGITQSPKYLFRKEGQNVTLSCEQNLNHDAMYWYRQDPGQGLRLIYYSQIVNDFQKGDIAEGYSVSREKKESFPLTVTSAQKNPTAFYLCASSGQGSYGYEQYFGPGTRLTVT.

The gene calls are TRBV7-9 and TRBJ2-5, with a weak D call TRBD1 (6 bases). The CDR3 has 15 residues. Trimming removed 1 base from V and 4 bases from J, with 13 bases in between. The V gene's germline CDR1 is SEHNR and CDR2 FQNEAQ (reference sequence). The CDR3 is CASSLDLQGRETQYF. DNA for the CDR3: TGTGCCAGCAGCTTAGATTTACAGGGTCGAGAGACCCAGTACTTC.

Remarks on this clone: Other DNA sequences in this sample translate to the same CDR3. CDR3 region: CASSESGYQPQHF. As DNA, the CDR3 is TGTGCCAGCAGTGAATCCGGGTATCAGCCCCAGCATTTT. The rearrangement joins TRBV6-1 to TRBJ1-5; no firm D call. Germline CDR1 MNHNS, CDR2 SASEGT. The length of the CDR3 is 13 residues. The germline V and J ends were trimmed by 2 bases and 5 bases, with 7 bases remaining between them.

The chain has TRBV5-1 and TRBJ2-2; D remains ambiguous. Per germline, CDR1 SGHRS and CDR2 YFSETQ. V dropped 0 bases and J dropped 2 bases, with 8 bases sitting between them. CDR3 length: 15 residues. The CDR3 DNA reads TGCGCCAGCAGCTTGGGGTATCTTAACACCGGGGAGCTGTTTTTT. Translated, it gives CASSLGYLNTGELFF.

This clone was observed a single time. This chain uses TRBV19 with TRBJ2-5; possibly TRBD2 for D (6 bases). Germline V CDR1 and CDR2: LNHDA, SQIVND (reference sequence). The CDR3 runs to 16 residues. The germline V and J ends were trimmed by 3 bases and 5 bases, with 19 bases remaining between them. This CDR3 reads CASSIGTRGSLETQYF. The CDR3 region has the DNA TGTGCCAGTAGTATCGGGACGCGGGGTTCTCTCGAGACCCAGTACTTC. The entire variable domain, with the rest obtained from reference TRBV19 and TRBJ2-5, is as follows: DGGITQSPKYLFRKEGQNVTLSCEQNLNHDAMYWYRQDPGQGLRLIYYSQIVNDFQKGDIAEGYSVSREKKESFPLTVTSAQKNPTAFYLCASSIGTRGSLETQYFGPGTRLLVL.

This rearrangement joins TRBV15 to TRBJ1-1; a possible D gene is TRBD1 (5 bases). CDR1 is LNHNV, CDR2 YYDKDF, per germline (reference sequence). With 9 bases removed from V and 11 bases from J, the gap between germline ends came to 16 bases. There are 11 residues in the CDR3. As DNA, the CDR3 is TGTGCCACTACCCAGGGAGGGGCCGCTTTCTTT. It translates to CATTQGGAAFF.

The chain joins TRBV15 to TRBJ2-1, with 7 bases lining up with TRBD2. The CDR3 is 15 amino acids. Germline V gene data show CDR1 as LNHNV and CDR2 as YYDKDF (reference sequence). After removal of 0 bases from V and 4 bases from J, the junction contained 3 bases not matched to a gene. This CDR3 is CATSREAGEYNEQFF. The CDR3 region has the DNA TGTGCCACCAGCAGAGAGGCGGGAGAGTACAATGAGCAGTTCTTC.

The chain recombines TRBV11-3 with TRBJ2-5; 9 bases fit TRBD1. Judging by the DNA end, TRBJ2-7 fits better; the J call may be wrong. The CDR3 length is 14 residues. Germline CDR1 and CDR2: SGHNT and YENEEA. The CDR3 bases are TGTGCCAGCAGCCCCCGGGACAGGGTCTACGAGCAGTACTTC. Protein: CASSPRDRVYEQYF.

V usage is TRBV5-1 and J usage is TRBJ1-2; D gene ambiguous. CDR1 is SGHRS and CDR2 is YFSETQ in the germline V gene. V gave up 1 base and J gave up 8 bases, with 15 bases separating them. This CDR3 has 14 residues. The CDR3 sequence is CASSLMTDPRGYTF. The CDR3 nucleotides are TGCGCCAGCAGCTTGATGACGGACCCCCGGGGCTACACCTTC.

The V call is TRBV5-1, the J call TRBJ1-2; 8 nucleotides match TRBD1. V lost 1 base and J lost 6; bases outside the gene matches: 5. CDR3 length equals 14 residues. CDR1 is SGHRS, CDR2 YFSETQ, per germline. CDR3 bases: TGCGCCAGCAGCTTGATGGCGACAGGGGATGGCTACACCTTC. Encoded protein: CASSLMATGDGYTF.

The rearrangement uses TRBV29-1 and TRBJ2-5; TRBD2 might be the D (5 bases). Trimming left V 4 bases short and J 1 base short, with 10 bases between. The CDR3 consists of 13 residues. Germline CDR1 and CDR2: SQVTM and ANQGSEA. The CDR3 sequence is CSVAPGSQETQYF. The DNA for the CDR3 is TGCAGCGTTGCCCCGGGATCCCAAGAGACCCAGTACTTC. The whole variable domain, filled in from reference TRBV29-1 and TRBJ2-5, reads SAVISQKPSRDICQRGTSLTIQCQVDSQVTMMFWYRQQPGQSLTLIATANQGSEATYESGFVIDKFPISRPNLTFSTLTVSNMSPEDSSIYLCSVAPGSQETQYFGPGTRLLVL.

The rearrangement joins TRBV4-2 to TRBJ1-1; no clear D gene. Trimming took off 5 bases at V and 1 base at J, with 11 bases between the two ends. The CDR3 length is 14 residues. Germline CDR1 reads LGHNA; CDR2 reads YNFKEQ. The CDR3 DNA follows: TGTGCCAGCAGCGATTGGGATGCGAACACTGAAGCTTTCTTT. This translates into CASSDWDANTEAFF.